One and the same sample provided the 10 T cell receptor beta chains below, sequenced in a study of blood T cell repertoires in COVID-19. The method was immunoSEQ multiplex PCR; TCRdb's version includes in-frame clones alone and lacks a portion of them. The data show some 430,000 clones, with 90% seen just once and 0.6% held by the top ten. The sample was PBMCs or T cells enriched from blood (not recorded which). The receptor source for this set is a man younger than 35 who had recovered from COVID-19.

CDR3 coding DNA: TGTGCCAGCAGTAGAGACAGCTATAGCAATCAGCCCCAGCATTTT. This translates into CASSRDSYSNQPQHF. V usage is TRBV6-5 and J usage is TRBJ1-5; tentatively, D is TRBD1 (5 bases). The CDR3 contains 15 residues. V lost 5 bases and J 0 bases, leaving 11 bases between the germline ends. Germline lookup yields CDR1 MNHEY and CDR2 SVGAGI.

This CDR3 reads CASSQAYRDSYGYTF. CDR3 nucleotide sequence: TGTGCCAGCAGCCAAGCCTACCGGGACAGCTATGGCTACACCTTC. The chain uses TRBV14 and TRBJ1-2; the match to TRBD1 covers 7 bases. Per the germline V gene, CDR1 is SGHDN and CDR2 is FVKESK. The V gene end was trimmed by 1 base and the J gene end by 4 bases; junction bases not matched to a gene: 6. The length of the CDR3 is 15 residues.

The chain employs TRBV30 and TRBJ1-1; perhaps TRBD1 as D (6 bases). V lost 3 bases to trimming and J lost 6 bases, with 11 bases between them. This CDR3 is built from 12 residues. Germline CDR1 and CDR2: GTSNPN and SVGIG (reference sequence). CDR3 in DNA: TGTGCCTGGAGACCAAAGGGGGCTGAAGCTTTCTTT. It yields the protein CAWRPKGAEAFF.

About this clone: Distinct nucleotide sequences in the sample also encode this CDR3. The chain combines TRBV6-5 with TRBJ1-1; a weak D match, TRBD1 (5 bases). The CDR3 runs to 15 residues. The V and J ends lost 2 bases and 2 bases respectively, with 12 bases between them. Germline lookup yields CDR1 MNHEY and CDR2 SVGAGI. The CDR3 bases are TGTGCCAGCAGTTACCTCGCGGGGGGAAACACTGAAGCTTTCTTT. This codes for CASSYLAGGNTEAFF.

J is TRBJ2-2 and V is TRBV28; no clear D gene. V lost 2 bases, J lost 1 base, and 8 bases lay in between. The CDR3 extends over 15 amino acids. CDR1 and CDR2 (germline): MDHEN, SYDVKM. The CDR3 DNA sequence: TGTGCCAGCAGTTTAGTCGCAGGGAACACCGGGGAGCTGTTTTTT. Protein sequence: CASSLVAGNTGELFF.

V and J are TRBV5-4 and TRBJ2-2, with D unresolved. The ends were cut back, 2 bases at V and 7 bases at J, with 6 bases in the middle. CDR1 is SGHNT, CDR2 YYREEE, per germline (reference sequence). This CDR3 contains 12 residues. The CDR3 reads CASSFSGGELFF. CDR3 sequence (DNA): TGTGCCAGCAGCTTCTCAGGCGGGGAGCTGTTTTTT.

For this clone: One junction end does not reproduce the germline sequence, and a read error may be involved. The V gene is TRBV3-1 (or the pseudogene TRBV3-2), the J gene TRBJ1-4; TRBD1 matches at 8 bases. Germline V gives CDR1 LGHDT, CDR2 YNNKEL (reference sequence). This CDR3 region has 13 residues. CDR3 nucleotide sequence: TGTGCCAGCAGCAATGCCACCGGGGACAGGCCGACGTTT. Encoded protein: CASSNATGDRPTF.

The V call is TRBV7-3, the J call TRBJ2-1; 9 bases map to TRBD2. Germline CDR1 reads SGHTA; CDR2 reads FQGTGA. J gave up 6 bases and V 0 bases, and 3 bases lay outside the gene matches. This CDR3 spans 15 amino acids. As DNA, the CDR3 is TGTGCCAGCAGCTTAACTAGCGGGAGTCCCAATGAGCAGTTCTTC. Protein product: CASSLTSGSPNEQFF. Looking up the rest from reference TRBV7-3 and TRBJ2-1 gives the full variable domain: GAGVSQTPSNKVTEKGKYVELRCDPISGHTALYWYRQSLGQGPEFLIYFQGTGAADDSGLPNDRFFAVRPEGSVSTLKIQRTERGDSAVYLCASSLTSGSPNEQFFGPGTRLTVL.

V gene TRBV13 combines with J gene TRBJ1-1; TRBD1 matches 8 bases. The trim removed 7 bases at V and 3 bases at J, leaving 7 bases unmatched. The germline V gene encodes CDR1 PRHDT and CDR2 FYEKMQ (reference sequence). The CDR3 sequence is 14 residues long. CDR3 amino acids: CASTGGKDHTEAFF. Here the CDR3 DNA reads TGTGCCAGCACAGGGGGCAAGGACCACACTGAAGCTTTCTTT.

The J gene is TRBJ1-2, the V gene TRBV4-1; TRBD1 agrees at 9 bases. The germline V gene encodes CDR1 MGHRA and CDR2 YSYEKL. The junction had 6 bases not matched to a gene; V was cut back by 0 bases and J by 4 bases. The CDR3 is 16 residues long. The CDR3 sequence is CASSQDGTGNSYGYTF. CDR3 DNA sequence: TGCGCCAGCAGCCAAGACGGGACAGGGAATTCCTATGGCTACACCTTC.